The 30 T cell receptor beta chains below come from one sample, sequenced in a study of T cells after yellow fever vaccination. TCRdb re-analysed the 5' RACE reads in MiXCR, keeping a single row per CDR3 protein. The data contain roughly 350,000 distinct CDR3 sequences, over 3.5% of them singletons. Sequencing used PBMCs, obtained 5 days after the yellow fever booster vaccination. The receptors come from a man in his late teens or twenties who received the YFV17D yellow fever vaccine.

In its sample, this clonotype was seen a few times. The chain has TRBV4-3 and TRBJ2-1, with TRBD2 matching over 16 bases. CDR1 and CDR2 (germline): LGHNA, YSLEER. This CDR3 is built from 19 residues. The ends lost 5 bases at V and 8 bases at J; junction bases unmatched: 15. For the CDR3, the DNA is TGCGCCAGCAGCTTGGGACTAGCGGGGGGGTGGTGGGGTATTGATGAGCAGTTCTTC. Encoded protein: CASSLGLAGGWWGIDEQFF.

This chain joins TRBV12-3 or TRBV12-4 and TRBJ1-4, with 9 bases matching TRBD1. Losses at the gene ends were 3 bases for V and 8 bases for J; bases not matched to a gene: 4. The CDR3 has 14 residues. CDR3 nucleotides: TGTGCCAGCAGTTTTGGACAGGGGATCGAAAAACTGTTTTTT. It codes for CASSFGQGIEKLFF.

The chain joins TRBV5-4 to TRBJ2-1; 11 bases align to TRBD2. Trimming took 0 bases from V and 8 from J; bases not matched to a gene: 4. This CDR3 has 15 residues. Germline CDR1 SGHNT, CDR2 YYREEE (reference sequence). The chain's CDR3 is CASSLAPSGGYEQFF. In DNA form, the CDR3 reads TGTGCCAGCAGCTTGGCCCCTAGCGGGGGGTATGAGCAGTTCTTC.

In its sample, this clonotype was seen a few times. The rearrangement uses TRBV5-1 and TRBJ2-3, with D possibly being TRBD2 (5 bases). Germline lookup yields CDR1 SGHRS and CDR2 YFSETQ. V was pared by 1 base and J by 0 bases, with 9 bases between. CDR3 length equals 15 residues. Written as DNA, the CDR3 is TGCGCCAGCAGCTTGCAAGCGGCTAGCACAGATACGCAGTATTTT. Amino acids: CASSLQAASTDTQYF.

The gene calls are TRBV27 and TRBJ1-2; D uncertain. CDR3 length equals 14 residues. Germline CDR1 is MNHEY and CDR2 is SMNVEV (reference sequence). V lost 3 bases and J 1 base, leaving 9 bases between the germline ends. CDR3 in amino acids: CASSLAGFNYGYTF. CDR3 DNA: TGTGCCAGCAGTTTGGCCGGATTTAACTATGGCTACACCTTC.

The V gene is TRBV7-6, the J gene TRBJ2-7, with 8 bases lining up with TRBD1. J was trimmed by 3 bases and V by 1 base; bases with no gene match: 5. CDR3 length equals 15 residues. Per the germline V gene, CDR1 is SGHVS and CDR2 is FNYEAQ. The CDR3 nucleotides read TGTGCCAGCAGCTTAGAACAGGGGGTCTACTACGAGCAGTACTTC. Its protein product is CASSLEQGVYYEQYF.

The chain employs TRBV6-5 and TRBJ1-1; perhaps TRBD1 as D (5 bases). CDR1 and CDR2 from the germline V gene are MNHEY and SVGAGI. V shed 2 bases and J shed 4 bases, with 8 bases lying between them. The CDR3 has 13 amino acids. The CDR3 sequence: CASSYDGGTEAFF. In DNA form, the CDR3 reads TGTGCCAGCAGTTACGATGGGGGCACTGAAGCTTTCTTT.

This clonotype was seen ten or more times. The J gene is TRBJ2-7, the V gene TRBV7-9; TRBD1 is a possible D gene (6 bases). V lost 4 bases to trimming and J lost 1 base, with 17 bases between them. CDR1 SEHNR and CDR2 FQNEAQ come from the germline V gene (reference sequence). The length of the CDR3 is 16 residues. The CDR3 sequence: CASSSSPGHLSYEQYF. As DNA, the CDR3 is TGTGCCAGCAGCTCTTCCCCGGGACACCTATCCTACGAGCAGTACTTC.

In this sample, this clonotype turned up a few times. The chain recombines TRBV10-3 with TRBJ1-1; D unclear. V lost 3 bases to trimming and J lost 1 base, with 6 bases between them. CDR1 and CDR2 (germline): ENHRY, SYGVKD. This CDR3 has 13 amino acids. CDR3 nucleotide sequence: TGTGCCATCAGTGACTACACGAACACTGAAGCTTTCTTT. Protein sequence: CAISDYTNTEAFF.

This clonotype has a handful of counts. The chain combines TRBV12-3 or TRBV12-4 with TRBJ2-1; 7 bases line up with TRBD1. V trimming: 7 bases; J trimming: 2 bases; junction bases outside the gene matches: 5. This CDR3 is 14 amino acids long. The CDR3 nucleotides read TGTGCCAGCACCATGACAGGGACCTACAATGAGCAGTTCTTC. It encodes CASTMTGTYNEQFF.

This clonotype came up many times. Relative to the germline gene, one junction end is altered; a read error may explain this. This rearrangement joins TRBV18 to TRBJ1-4, with a weak D call TRBD1 (5 bases). Germline V gene data show CDR1 as KGHSH and CDR2 as LQKENI. This CDR3 is built from 14 residues. The CDR3, as DNA: TGTGCCAGCTCCCCACCGGGACCTAATGAAAAACTGTTTTTT. The encoded protein is CASSPPGPNEKLFF.

This clonotype was picked up many times. The V gene is TRBV12-3 or TRBV12-4, the J gene TRBJ1-5; 12 bases are a match to TRBD1. V was pared by 4 bases and J by 2 bases, with 6 bases of the junction left unmatched. The CDR3 extends over 17 amino acids. The CDR3 is CASSSRGTGGRNQPQHF. CDR3 coding DNA: TGTGCCAGCAGTTCCCGAGGGACAGGGGGCCGCAATCAGCCCCAGCATTTT.

This clonotype was detected ten times or more. This chain joins TRBV9 and TRBJ1-5; D not resolved. Germline V gene sequence: CDR1 SGDLS, CDR2 YYNGEE. The V end lost 0 bases, the J end lost 5 bases, and 18 bases lay between the germline ends. The CDR3 is made up of 17 amino acids. CDR3 in DNA: TGTGCCAGCAGCGTAGTTCGGGAAGACTCCCCTCATCAGCCCCAGCATTTT. Its translation is CASSVVREDSPHQPQHF.

A note on this clonotype: A much larger clone lies a single base off, so this may be a read error. The chain is built from TRBV20-1 and TRBJ1-5; D is ambiguous. Germline V gene sequence: CDR1 DFQATT, CDR2 SNEGSKA (reference sequence). This CDR3 region has 12 residues. The germline V and J ends were trimmed by 0 bases and 8 bases, with 8 bases remaining between them. CDR3 loop: CSAREGYKPQHF. CDR3 sequence (DNA): TGCAGTGCTAGAGAAGGGTATAAGCCCCAGCATTTT.

This clonotype was counted ten times or more. The chain uses TRBV10-3 and TRBJ2-1; 12 nucleotides line up with TRBD1. This CDR3 has 13 residues. The V segment lost 6 bases and the J segment 7 bases; nucleotides outside the gene matches: 1. The germline gives CDR1 ENHRY, CDR2 SYGVKD. The CDR3 DNA reads as TGTGCCATCAGGGGACAGGGGGCTAATGAGCAGTTCTTC. It is translated as CAIRGQGANEQFF.

This clonotype showed up just a few times. This chain connects TRBV5-1 to TRBJ2-3, with D tentatively TRBD1 (5 bases). V lost 0 bases and J 6 bases, leaving 11 bases between the germline ends. Germline V gene lookup returns CDR1 SGHRS and CDR2 YFSETQ. This CDR3 comprises 14 residues. DNA of the CDR3: TGCGCCAGCAGCTTGGTATGGGGCTGGGATACGCAGTATTTT. This gives the protein CASSLVWGWDTQYF.

V and J are TRBV2 and TRBJ2-7; D not certain. The V gene lost 4 bases and the J gene lost 2 bases, with 12 bases spanning the gap. CDR1 SNHLY and CDR2 FYNNEI come from the germline V gene. CDR3 length: 14 amino acids. The CDR3 DNA follows: TGTGCCAGCAGTGGTAGCTTCCTCACCTACGAGCAGTACGTC. Encoded protein: CASSGSFLTYEQYV.

There are many counts of this clonotype. CDR3 bases: TGTGCCAGCAGCTTAGGACGTGAAAAACTGTTTTTT. This translates into CASSLGREKLFF. The V call is TRBV7-9, the J call TRBJ1-4; unclear D gene. V gave up 1 base and J gave up 7 bases, with 4 bases separating them. This CDR3 has 12 amino acids. Germline values: CDR1 SEHNR, CDR2 FQNEAQ (reference sequence).

In its sample, this clonotype was seen a few times. The J gene is TRBJ1-4, the V gene TRBV4-3; D is ambiguous. The CDR3 spans 19 residues. CDR1 is LGHNA, CDR2 YSLEER, per germline. V shed 0 bases and J shed 4 bases, with 21 bases lying between them. The CDR3 bases are TGCGCCAGCAGCCAAGATCAAGTATTCTCGGGGTCTGGTAATGAAAAACTGTTTTTT. Its protein product is CASSQDQVFSGSGNEKLFF.

This clonotype was counted many times. The J gene is TRBJ2-2, the V gene TRBV9, with unresolved D. The CDR3 spans 13 residues. The germline V gene has CDR1 SGDLS and CDR2 YYNGEE. Deletions cut 0 bases from V and 7 bases from J, with 7 bases between. The CDR3 spells CASSVVWGGELFF. The CDR3 DNA reads TGTGCCAGCAGCGTAGTCTGGGGCGGGGAGCTGTTTTTT.

The chain is built from TRBV6-6 and TRBJ1-5, with a possible D match to TRBD1 (5 bases). Germline lookup yields CDR1 MNHNY and CDR2 SVGAGI (reference sequence). The CDR3 is made up of 13 amino acids. Trimming removed 2 bases at V and 6 bases at J, with 8 bases between. The DNA of the CDR3 is TGTGCCAGCAGTTACAGGGGTAGTCAGCCCCAGCATTTT. Amino acid sequence: CASSYRGSQPQHF.

The rearrangement uses TRBV7-2 and TRBJ2-3; no firm D call. The germline V and J ends were trimmed by 2 bases and 2 bases, with 8 bases remaining between them. The CDR3 has 14 amino acids. Per germline, CDR1 SGHTA and CDR2 FQGNSA. CDR3 sequence reads: CASSLNRLTDTQYF. The CDR3 DNA reads TGTGCCAGCAGCTTAAACCGCCTCACAGATACGCAGTATTTT.

This clonotype was detected a few times. This chain uses TRBV3-1 with TRBJ1-2; TRBD1 might be the D (6 bases). The CDR3 extends over 19 amino acids. Trimming stripped 1 base from V and 0 bases from J, with 21 bases between. From germline, CDR1 is LGHDT and CDR2 YNNKEL (reference sequence). The CDR3 DNA reads as TGTGCCAGCAGCCAAGTAGGGGGAAGGTGGGACACTTCTAACTATGGCTACACCTTC. It yields the protein CASSQVGGRWDTSNYGYTF.

This chain uses TRBV29-1 with TRBJ2-7; 8 positions match TRBD1. V was clipped by 5 bases and J by 3 bases; unmatched bases: 9. There are 14 residues in the CDR3. Germline V gene sequence: CDR1 SQVTM, CDR2 ANQGSEA. CDR3 in DNA: TGCAGCGTTTCAGGTAGGACAGGGAACTACGAGCAGTACTTC. Its protein is CSVSGRTGNYEQYF.

This clonotype appeared a few times. The chain employs TRBV15 and TRBJ2-3, with D tentatively TRBD2 (5 bases). CDR1 and CDR2 (germline): LNHNV, YYDKDF (reference sequence). The CDR3 runs to 16 residues. V was shortened by 0 bases and J by 3 bases, with 13 bases between the two germline ends. The DNA for the CDR3 is TGTGCCACCAGCAGAGATCTCCGGGGTTTTACAGATACGCAGTATTTT. Protein: CATSRDLRGFTDTQYF.

This clonotype was seen ten or more times. The chain recombines TRBV7-9 with TRBJ1-5; weak D call: TRBD1 (6 bases). The V end lost 4 bases, the J end lost 4 bases, and 11 bases lay between the germline ends. CDR1 is SEHNR, CDR2 FQNEAQ, per germline (reference sequence). The CDR3 has 14 residues. The chain's CDR3 is CASSSGTPNQPQHF. For the CDR3, the DNA is TGTGCCAGCAGCTCAGGGACACCTAATCAGCCCCAGCATTTT. Looking up the rest from reference TRBV7-9 and TRBJ1-5 gives the full variable domain: DTGVSQNPRHKITKRGQNVTFRCDPISEHNRLYWYRQTLGQGPEFLTYFQNEAQLEKSRLLSDRFSAERPKGSFSTLEIQRTEQGDSAMYLCASSSGTPNQPQHFGDGTRLSIL.

This clonotype has a count of ten or more. The chain combines TRBV6-5 with TRBJ2-2; no reliable D call. CDR1 and CDR2 from the germline V gene are MNHEY and SVGAGI. CDR3 length: 15 residues. V lost 2 bases to trimming and J lost 7 bases, with 14 bases between them. CDR3 protein: CASSYAGPNRGELFF. Here the CDR3 DNA reads TGTGCCAGCAGTTACGCAGGCCCCAACCGCGGGGAGCTGTTTTTT.

The chain is built from TRBV7-3 and TRBJ2-3, with TRBD2 as a possible D gene (5 bases). The CDR3 loop spans 14 amino acids. Germline lookup yields CDR1 SGHTA and CDR2 FQGTGA. Trimming cost V 1 base and J 2 bases, with 7 bases left between them. CDR3 region: CASSLKGATDTQYF. The DNA for the CDR3 is TGTGCCAGCAGCTTAAAGGGAGCCACAGATACGCAGTATTTT. Combining the CDR3 with reference TRBV7-3 and TRBJ2-3 gives the whole variable domain GAGVSQTPSNKVTEKGKYVELRCDPISGHTALYWYRQSLGQGPEFLIYFQGTGAADDSGLPNDRFFAVRPEGSVSTLKIQRTERGDSAVYLCASSLKGATDTQYFGPGTRLTVL.

This clonotype was seen a few times. The chain couples TRBV7-9 to TRBJ2-6, with a weak D call TRBD2 (5 bases). CDR3 length equals 16 residues. V was cut by 5 bases and J by 3 bases, with 14 bases left in between. Germline CDR1 is SEHNR and CDR2 is FQNEAQ (reference sequence). DNA of the CDR3: TGTGCCAGCAGCCCCCCGGGAATGTTTGGGGCCAACGTCCTGACTTTC. Translated, it gives CASSPPGMFGANVLTF.

A few counts support this clonotype. This chain uses TRBV27 with TRBJ2-3; 9 nucleotides match TRBD2. From germline, CDR1 is MNHEY and CDR2 SMNVEV (reference sequence). CDR3 length: 19 residues. After removal of 1 base from V and 0 bases from J, the junction contained 11 bases not matched to a gene. CDR3 coding DNA: TGTGCCAGCAGTTTATGGGCCTCAGGGCTAGCGGGGAGCACAGATACGCAGTATTTT. The encoded protein is CASSLWASGLAGSTDTQYF.